The 25 T cell receptor beta chains presented below share a single source sample, sequenced in a study of T cell repertoires in cytomegalovirus infection. MiXCR, applied by TCRdb to the reads, yields one record per CDR3 protein. The data contain some 800,000 distinct CDR3 sequences, almost 30% of them seen just once; the ten biggest clones take up about an eighth. For these TCRs, the target antigens are not known. Sample: cultured CD8+ T cells from PBMCs, taken from culture after CMV antigen stimulation. These receptors came from a human donor in good health (CMV status not recorded). Some clones in this sample may be carry-over from other donors' samples.

The chain uses TRBV6-5 and TRBJ1-4, with TRBD1 matching 10 bases. V shed 0 bases and J 7 bases; nucleotides not matched to a gene: 8. CDR3 size: 17 residues. Germline lookup yields CDR1 MNHEY and CDR2 SVGAGI. The CDR3 spells CASSYSLTGQGVEKLFF. Written as DNA, the CDR3 is TGTGCCAGCAGTTACTCGTTGACTGGACAGGGGGTTGAAAAACTGTTTTTT.

The V and J genes are TRBV5-1 and TRBJ2-7; TRBD1 matches 7 bases. The ends lost 2 bases at V and 3 bases at J; junction bases unmatched: 8. The CDR3 runs to 15 residues. From germline, CDR1 is SGHRS and CDR2 YFSETQ. The CDR3 DNA reads as TGCGCCAGCAGCTTAAGACAGGGAACGAGCTACGAGCAGTACTTC. Translating it yields CASSLRQGTSYEQYF.

This chain connects TRBV27 to TRBJ1-5; D remains unclear. The ends were cut back, 8 bases at V and 4 bases at J, with 12 bases in the middle. The CDR3 extends over 13 amino acids. CDR1 is MNHEY, CDR2 SMNVEV, per germline (reference sequence). The DNA of the CDR3 is TGTGCCAGCGGTACAGACGGTAATCAGCCCCAGCATTTT. It codes for CASGTDGNQPQHF.

The chain joins TRBV9 to TRBJ2-3, with TRBD1 identical over 7 bases. Trimming cost V 0 bases and J 1 base; bases outside gene matches: 8. CDR3 length: 17 residues. Germline values: CDR1 SGDLS, CDR2 YYNGEE. The CDR3 protein is CASSVEGALSGTDTQYF. Written as DNA, the CDR3 is TGTGCCAGCAGCGTAGAGGGGGCCCTTTCAGGCACAGATACGCAGTATTTT.

This clonotype has just one count. V and J are TRBV10-3 and TRBJ1-2; 10 nucleotides agree with TRBD1. Germline trimming cut 4 bases from V and 2 bases from J; bases unmatched to any gene: 4. The CDR3 runs 15 residues. Germline CDR1 reads ENHRY; CDR2 reads SYGVKD. The CDR3 here is CAISVPGQGNYGYTF. The DNA of the CDR3 is TGTGCCATCAGTGTCCCGGGACAGGGGAACTATGGCTACACCTTC.

The chain combines TRBV27 with TRBJ1-6; no reliable D call. The CDR3 runs 14 residues. The ends were cut back, 0 bases at V and 10 bases at J, with 10 bases in the middle. Germline V gene lookup returns CDR1 MNHEY and CDR2 SMNVEV (reference sequence). The CDR3 DNA sequence: TGTGCCAGCAGTTTATCCTGGGGTGAGTCACCCCTCCACTTT. Its protein is CASSLSWGESPLHF.

This clonotype was observed a handful of times. This rearrangement joins TRBV7-8 to TRBJ2-1; 7 bases match TRBD2. The V segment lost 3 bases and the J segment 0 bases; nucleotides outside the gene matches: 2. The germline V gene encodes CDR1 SGHVS and CDR2 FQNEAQ. This CDR3 spans 15 amino acids. CDR3: CASSFRDYSYNEQFF. CDR3 nucleotide sequence: TGTGCCAGCAGCTTCCGGGACTACTCCTACAATGAGCAGTTCTTC.

The chain joins TRBV28 to TRBJ2-5, with TRBD1 matching over 8 bases. CDR1 is MDHEN and CDR2 is SYDVKM in the germline V gene. The V and J ends lost 5 bases and 5 bases, in that order; junction bases with no gene match: 13. CDR3 length equals 16 residues. DNA for the CDR3: TGTGCCAGCAGTGTATATCAGGGGGCCCAGCGGGAGACCCAGTACTTC. This encodes CASSVYQGAQRETQYF.

This clonotype was counted many times. This sequence joins TRBV27 and TRBJ2-5; D is ambiguous. The V end was cut by 4 bases, the J end by 4 bases, with 7 bases between. CDR1 and CDR2 (germline): MNHEY, SMNVEV (reference sequence). The CDR3 contains 12 residues. The CDR3 coding sequence is TGTGCCAGCAGTTCATTACGAGAGACCCAGTACTTC. This codes for CASSSLRETQYF.

The gene calls are TRBV7-9 and TRBJ1-4; D call uncertain. Germline V gene lookup returns CDR1 SEHNR and CDR2 FQNEAQ (reference sequence). V was trimmed by 1 base and J by 0 bases, leaving 15 bases between them. CDR3 size: 18 residues. CDR3 DNA: TGTGCCAGCAGCTTAGTGCCGGTAGGAGACGCAACTAATGAAAAACTGTTTTTT. This codes for CASSLVPVGDATNEKLFF.

This clonotype was seen a few times. CDR3 in amino acids: CASTLVGAGEKLFF. CDR3 bases: TGTGCCAGCACCTTGGTGGGGGCGGGTGAAAAACTGTTTTTT. The gene calls are TRBV12-3 or TRBV12-4 and TRBJ1-4, with D possibly being TRBD1 (6 bases). This CDR3 contains 14 residues. V lost 7 bases, J lost 7 bases, and 16 bases lay in between.

This clonotype was seen more than once but under ten times. V and J are TRBV6-5 and TRBJ1-5; D is undetermined. CDR1 and CDR2 (germline): MNHEY, SVGAGI. V was trimmed by 6 bases and J by 1 base, leaving 10 bases between them. The CDR3 contains 14 residues. CDR3 in DNA: TGTGCCAGCAGGAGAAGCAGGAGCAATCAGCCCCAGCATTTT. As protein: CASRRSRSNQPQHF.

The chain employs TRBV5-1 and TRBJ1-1, with 7 bases that match TRBD1. This CDR3 spans 13 amino acids. Trimming took 4 bases from V and 8 from J; bases not matched to a gene: 8. Germline CDR1 is SGHRS and CDR2 is YFSETQ. This CDR3 reads CASSPGTAWEAFF. The CDR3 nucleotides read TGCGCCAGCAGCCCTGGGACAGCGTGGGAAGCTTTCTTT.

This clonotype has ten or more counts. The chain is built from TRBV12-5 and TRBJ1-1; TRBD1 aligns across 8 bases. V trimming: 3 bases; J trimming: 4 bases; junction bases outside the gene matches: 16. The length of the CDR3 is 18 residues. CDR1 LGHNT and CDR2 FRNRAP come from the germline V gene. Written as DNA, the CDR3 is TGTGCTAGTGGTTTCACACTCGGACAGGGTGCCCGTGGCACTGAAGCTTTCTTT. It yields the protein CASGFTLGQGARGTEAFF.

The V gene is TRBV10-1, the J gene TRBJ2-1; TRBD1 matches at 9 bases. Trimming at V came to 6 bases and at J to 3 bases, leaving 6 bases not matched to a gene. Germline V gene lookup returns CDR1 WNHNN and CDR2 SYGVQD (reference sequence). CDR3 length: 15 amino acids. CDR3 loop: CASSETGGRYNEQFF. CDR3 in DNA: TGCGCCAGCAGCGAAACAGGGGGCCGCTACAATGAGCAGTTCTTC.

There are a few counts of this clonotype. This sequence joins TRBV28 and TRBJ2-7, with TRBD1 matching over 7 bases. Per the germline V gene, CDR1 is MDHEN and CDR2 is SYDVKM. CDR3 length equals 14 residues. Trimming at V came to 3 bases and at J to 1 base, leaving 3 bases not matched to a gene. The CDR3 here is CASSFGDSSYEQYV. CDR3 DNA sequence: TGTGCCAGCAGTTTTGGGGACAGTTCCTACGAGCAGTACGTC.

The sample holds a few counts of this clonotype. The V and J genes are TRBV7-9 and TRBJ1-6, with 8 nucleotides matching TRBD1. This CDR3 has 14 amino acids. Germline lookup yields CDR1 SEHNR and CDR2 FQNEAQ (reference sequence). The V segment lost 6 bases and the J segment 7 bases; nucleotides outside the gene matches: 5. CDR3 residues: CASRPQGANSPLHF. In DNA form, the CDR3 reads TGTGCCAGCAGACCCCAGGGGGCGAATTCACCCCTCCACTTT.

Worth noting for this clonotype: An end of the junction differs from the germline gene, which may be a read error. This rearrangement joins TRBV27 to TRBJ2-2; D remains unclear. The germline gives CDR1 MNHEY, CDR2 SMNVEV (reference sequence). This CDR3 comprises 14 residues. Here the CDR3 DNA reads TGTGCCAGCAGGCTCGGAACGAACACTGGGGAGCTGTTTTTT. Translated, it gives CASRLGTNTGELFF.

The chain uses TRBV6-1 and TRBJ1-6; maybe TRBD1 (5 bases). The CDR3 runs 16 residues. Germline loops: CDR1 MNHNS, CDR2 SASEGT. Deletions cut 5 bases from V and 5 bases from J, with 16 bases between. The CDR3 protein is CASSNLRDHHNSPLHF. In nucleotides, the CDR3 is TGTGCCAGCAGTAATCTCCGGGACCATCATAATTCACCCCTCCACTTT.

The gene calls are TRBV12-3 or TRBV12-4 and TRBJ1-2, with D possibly being TRBD1 (5 bases). Trimming left V 7 bases short and J 8 bases short, with 17 bases between. CDR3 size: 13 residues. The CDR3 here is CASTSGGGGGYTF. The CDR3 DNA reads as TGTGCCAGCACCTCAGGTGGGGGAGGAGGCTACACCTTC.

The rearrangement links TRBV12-3 or TRBV12-4 to TRBJ1-5; TRBD1 aligns across 7 bases. The CDR3 is made up of 15 amino acids. The trim removed 0 bases at V and 6 bases at J, leaving 5 bases unmatched. CDR3: CASSLARGHFQPQHF. CDR3 sequence (DNA): TGTGCCAGCAGTTTAGCTAGGGGGCACTTTCAGCCCCAGCATTTT.

V gene TRBV12-5 combines with J gene TRBJ2-5; D unresolved. The CDR3 is 13 residues long. The germline V and J ends were trimmed by 3 bases and 1 base, with 6 bases remaining between them. In germline, CDR1 is LGHNT, CDR2 FRNRAP. CDR3 sequence: CASGLGVQETQYF. The DNA for the CDR3 is TGTGCTAGTGGTTTAGGAGTCCAAGAGACCCAGTACTTC.

The genes are TRBV29-1 and TRBJ1-1, with unresolved D. Per the germline V gene, CDR1 is SQVTM and CDR2 is ANQGSEA. V was pared by 5 bases and J by 0 bases, with 7 bases between. The CDR3 sequence is 12 residues long. CDR3 sequence reads: CSVSRMNTEAFF. The DNA of the CDR3 is TGCAGCGTTTCCAGGATGAACACTGAAGCTTTCTTT.

In this sample, this clonotype turned up a few times. The V call is TRBV12-5, the J call TRBJ1-2; no clear D gene. Germline lookup yields CDR1 LGHNT and CDR2 FRNRAP. The CDR3 loop spans 16 amino acids. With 6 bases removed from V and 4 bases from J, the gap between germline ends came to 21 bases. Written as DNA, the CDR3 is TGTGCTAGTGGACGAGAAGACGGATGGATCTTCTATGGCTACACCTTC. The encoded protein is CASGREDGWIFYGYTF.

The rearrangement links TRBV28 to TRBJ2-3; D gene unclear. V was trimmed by 3 bases and J by 6 bases, leaving 10 bases between them. This CDR3 has 13 amino acids. Germline lookup yields CDR1 MDHEN and CDR2 SYDVKM. The CDR3 protein is CASSFPQTDTQYF. In DNA form, the CDR3 reads TGTGCCAGCAGTTTCCCCCAGACGGATACGCAGTATTTT.